This T cell receptor beta chain appears in the sequencing data of a study of blood T cell repertoires in COVID-19. Study in general: The origin of the acute and convalescent COVID-19 samples was the United States, Italy and Spain.

Generated by immunoSEQ multiplex PCR, the TCRdb table keeps only in-frame clones and is missing some. The repertoire holds roughly 300,000 clones, roughly nine tenths seen once, with approximately 12% in the top ten. During active infection, Seattle patients enrolled and were then monitored through disease. CDR1 and CDR2 (germline): MNHNS, SASEGT. This CDR3 region has 16 residues. With 4 bases clipped from V and 7 bases from J, the junction kept 10 bases outside the gene matches. Sequencing input: peripheral blood. This receptor was obtained from a woman in her 30s with COVID-19, enrolled during active disease. J is TRBJ1-6 and V is TRBV6-1, with TRBD1 matching 7 bases. Written as DNA, the CDR3 is TGTGCCAGCAGTGGTCAGGGGGTCCCGGGGAATTCACCCCTCCACTTT. This gives the protein CASSGQGVPGNSPLHF.